The 25 T cell receptor beta chains below come from one sample, sequenced in a study of T-cell reconstitution after alpha-beta-depleted transplantation in children (dated by TCRdb to 2015 to 2016). Receptors were amplified or captured by PCR. Sequencing took place on an Illumina HiSeq 2500. TCR libraries were prepared with molecular barcoding, using unique molecular identifiers to normalize TCRbeta repertoire quantification. The public reads were quality trimmed at Q25 with fastp and then assembled into clones with MiXCR by TCRdb, keeping productive beta chains. Merged by CDR3 protein, the rows form single entries marked with the most common genes and DNA. This sample comprises about 640,000 distinct CDR3 sequences, under 15% of them detected only once. Roughly 2.3% of the sample comes from the top ten. In the paper's terms, the treatment or condition label means: allogeneic hematopoietic cell transplantation with graft depleted of TCRalphabeta T cells and CD19 B cells.

The material was PBMCs, mostly from graft donor cells, obtained 360 days after TCRalphabeta/CD19-depleted stem cell transplant. These TCRs come from a male patient under 18 who had a stem cell transplant for acute myeloid leukemia, so the T cells may come from the graft donor.

This clonotype showed up just a few times. V and J are TRBV12-3 or TRBV12-4 and TRBJ2-5; D uncertain. Trimming shortened V by 3 bases and J by 5 bases, and 4 bases separated the two germline ends. The CDR3 loop spans 11 amino acids. CDR3 amino acids: CASSFYETQYF. CDR3 nucleotides: TGTGCCAGCAGTTTCTATGAGACCCAGTACTTC.

The chain combines TRBV27 with TRBJ1-6, with D tentatively TRBD1 (5 bases). V lost 5 bases and J lost 7, with 27 bases in between. The germline CDR1 and CDR2 sequences are MNHEY and SMNVEV (reference sequence). This CDR3 comprises 19 residues. CDR3 in amino acids: CASSLISGPPRKTNSPLHF. DNA of the CDR3: TGTGCCAGCAGTCTTATCTCGGGACCCCCCAGGAAGACCAATTCACCCCTCCACTTT.

This clonotype came up many times. The CDR3: CATSREVIGRQETQYF. CDR3 coding DNA: TGTGCCACCAGCAGAGAGGTGATAGGCCGTCAAGAGACCCAGTACTTC. The rearrangement uses TRBV15 and TRBJ2-5; no definite D call. The germline V gene encodes CDR1 LNHNV and CDR2 YYDKDF (reference sequence). V was pared by 0 bases and J by 2 bases, with 13 bases between. The CDR3 totals 16 residues.

Many counts were recorded for this clonotype. CDR3 DNA: TGTGCCAGCGTTAGGGTTAGCTCCTACAATGAGCAGTTCTTC. Protein: CASVRVSSYNEQFF. The V call is TRBV12-3 or TRBV12-4, the J call TRBJ2-1; D gene unclear. V shed 8 bases and J shed 0 bases, with 11 bases lying between them. This CDR3 has 14 residues.

The gene calls are TRBV6-5 and TRBJ1-5; weak D call: TRBD1 (6 bases). Between the trimmed V and J ends, which lost 1 base and 3 bases, there was a span of 7 bases. The CDR3 spans 14 residues. Germline V gene data show CDR1 as MNHEY and CDR2 as SVGAGI. The CDR3 region is CASSYWDTNQPQHF. The CDR3, as DNA: TGTGCCAGCAGTTACTGGGACACCAATCAGCCCCAGCATTTT.

This clonotype turned up a few times. This sequence joins TRBV5-1 and TRBJ2-2; 7 bases agree with TRBD2. J was trimmed by 1 base and V by 3 bases; bases with no gene match: 6. The CDR3 runs to 16 residues. The germline CDR1 and CDR2 sequences are SGHRS and YFSETQ. This CDR3 reads CASSSAVAGNTGELFF. CDR3 sequence (DNA): TGCGCCAGCAGCTCGGCGGTAGCGGGGAACACCGGGGAGCTGTTTTTT.

This clonotype was detected only a few times. J is TRBJ2-2 and V is TRBV29-1; 11 nucleotides line up with TRBD2. The CDR3 is made up of 15 amino acids. Germline loops: CDR1 SQVTM, CDR2 ANQGSEA. The V segment lost 7 bases and the J segment 1 base; nucleotides outside the gene matches: 5. For the CDR3, the DNA is TGCAGCGCCATAACTAGCGGGAGGAACACCGGGGAGCTGTTTTTT. This sequence encodes CSAITSGRNTGELFF.

This clonotype was detected many times. As DNA, the CDR3 is TGCGCCAGCAGCCAAGCTAGCGGGGTCTACGAGCAGTACTTC. It encodes CASSQASGVYEQYF. The chain is built from TRBV4-3 and TRBJ2-7; TRBD2 aligns across 9 bases. Germline CDR1 LGHNA, CDR2 YSLEER. The CDR3 has 14 amino acids. Losses at the gene ends were 1 base for V and 3 bases for J; bases not matched to a gene: 1.

This clonotype has only one observation. V and J are TRBV10-2 and TRBJ2-1; the D is unclear. The CDR3 is made up of 15 amino acids. The germline gives CDR1 WSHSY, CDR2 SAAADI. V lost 2 bases to trimming and J lost 0 bases, with 8 bases between them. CDR3 protein: CASSEVGTSYNEQFF. In DNA form, the CDR3 reads TGCGCCAGCAGTGAGGTGGGCACCTCCTACAATGAGCAGTTCTTC.

In its sample, this clonotype was seen a few times. The chain uses TRBV7-3 and TRBJ2-1, with a tentative D call TRBD1 (5 bases). Germline V lookup: CDR1 SGHTA, CDR2 FQGTGA. This CDR3 has 14 residues. The germline V and J ends were trimmed by 2 bases and 6 bases, with 11 bases remaining between them. The CDR3 loop reads CASSLQGSLNEQFF. For the CDR3, the DNA is TGTGCCAGCAGCTTACAGGGATCCCTCAATGAGCAGTTCTTC.

This clonotype turned up a few times. The chain combines TRBV7-3 with TRBJ2-1, with TRBD2 matching 9 bases. The V segment lost 4 bases and the J segment 7 bases; nucleotides outside the gene matches: 11. Germline lookup yields CDR1 SGHTA and CDR2 FQGTGA. The CDR3 covers 16 residues. This CDR3 is CASSSWAGGLLNEQFF. The CDR3 DNA sequence: TGTGCCAGCAGCTCCTGGGCGGGAGGGCTACTTAATGAGCAGTTCTTC. The full variable domain, its missing parts supplied by reference TRBV7-3 and TRBJ2-1, is GAGVSQTPSNKVTEKGKYVELRCDPISGHTALYWYRQSLGQGPEFLIYFQGTGAADDSGLPNDRFFAVRPEGSVSTLKIQRTERGDSAVYLCASSSWAGGLLNEQFFGPGTRLTVL.

The genes are TRBV7-2 and TRBJ2-5, with a tentative D call TRBD2 (6 bases). CDR3 size: 17 residues. In germline, CDR1 is SGHTA, CDR2 FQGNSA. Trimming took off 4 bases at V and 1 base at J, with 19 bases between the two ends. DNA for the CDR3: TGTGCCAGCAGCTCGCTACCACTGACTAGAGCCCAAGAGACCCAGTACTTC. It is translated as CASSSLPLTRAQETQYF.

Only a few counts were recorded for this clonotype. V usage is TRBV6-2 or TRBV6-3 and J usage is TRBJ2-1, with 14 bases fitting TRBD2. The V and J ends lost 4 bases and 5 bases, in that order; junction bases with no gene match: 7. Germline V CDR1 and CDR2: MNHEY, SVGEGT. The CDR3 has 17 amino acids. The CDR3 region has the DNA TGTGCCAGCAGTTTCCTTTGGACTAGCGGGAGGCACAATGAGCAGTTCTTC. Residues: CASSFLWTSGRHNEQFF.

The rearrangement links TRBV9 to TRBJ2-5, with a weak D call TRBD2 (7 bases). Trimming shortened V by 0 bases and J by 7 bases, and 13 bases separated the two germline ends. In germline, CDR1 is SGDLS, CDR2 YYNGEE. This CDR3 region has 14 residues. The CDR3 nucleotides are TGTGCCAGCAGCGTAGTCGGACTAGGGGGGACCCAGTACTTC. Protein sequence: CASSVVGLGGTQYF.

The rearrangement links TRBV7-9 to TRBJ2-7, with 8 positions matching TRBD2. The germline V gene encodes CDR1 SEHNR and CDR2 FQNEAQ (reference sequence). The ends lost 8 bases at V and 3 bases at J; junction bases unmatched: 9. This CDR3 comprises 14 residues. For the CDR3, the DNA is TGTGCCAGCGGCTCGGGACTAGGATTCTACGAGCAGTACTTC. Encoded protein: CASGSGLGFYEQYF.

This clonotype was detected a few times. This chain joins TRBV5-6 and TRBJ1-6, with TRBD1 as a possible D gene (6 bases). The CDR3 is 14 residues long. Between the trimmed V and J ends, which lost 3 bases and 9 bases, there was a span of 13 bases. Germline assignment: CDR1 SGHDT and CDR2 YYEEEE. CDR3 in DNA: TGTGCCAGCAGCTGGAGGACAGACCTTTCACCCCTCCACTTT. Translated: CASSWRTDLSPLHF.

The rearrangement uses TRBV9 and TRBJ2-2; D perhaps matches TRBD2 (6 bases). V dropped 5 bases and J dropped 9 bases, with 20 bases sitting between them. The CDR3 spans 15 residues. Germline values: CDR1 SGDLS, CDR2 YYNGEE. CDR3 nucleotides: TGTGCCAGCAGAAGCTCGGGACTCCGAGCCCGGGAGCTGTTTTTT. Amino acid sequence: CASRSSGLRARELFF.

This clonotype occurred a few times. This rearrangement joins TRBV12-3 or TRBV12-4 to TRBJ2-1; possible D gene TRBD2, 6 bases. Trimming took 3 bases from V and 8 from J, leaving 14 bases between them. The length of the CDR3 is 14 residues. The CDR3: CASSFEGPGDEQFF. DNA of the CDR3: TGTGCCAGCAGTTTTGAGGGGCCGGGGGATGAGCAGTTCTTC.

The table lists this clonotype with a few counts. J is TRBJ2-1 and V is TRBV7-6; TRBD2 matches at 10 bases. This CDR3 has 15 residues. Germline V lookup: CDR1 SGHVS, CDR2 FNYEAQ. Losses at the gene ends were 7 bases for V and 5 bases for J; bases not matched to a gene: 8. The CDR3 nucleotides are TGTGCCAGCACCCTGGGACTAGCGCCCCACAATGAGCAGTTCTTC. The encoded protein is CASTLGLAPHNEQFF.

This clonotype was seen repeatedly, ten times or more. The CDR3 DNA is TGTGCCAGCAGTCCGCGGACAGCTTACAATGAGCAGTTCTTC. Protein product: CASSPRTAYNEQFF. V usage is TRBV9 and J usage is TRBJ2-1; tentatively, D is TRBD1 (6 bases). Between the trimmed V and J ends, which lost 5 bases and 4 bases, there was a span of 13 bases. CDR1 is SGDLS, CDR2 YYNGEE, per germline. This CDR3 has 14 amino acids.

This chain connects TRBV7-8 to TRBJ2-7; D might be TRBD1 (6 bases). Trimming stripped 5 bases from V and 3 bases from J, with 14 bases between. The CDR3 is 14 amino acids. Germline V gene lookup returns CDR1 SGHVS and CDR2 FQNEAQ. The DNA of the CDR3 is TGTGCCAGCAGCCCGACAGGAATCCTCTACGAGCAGTACTTC. This codes for CASSPTGILYEQYF.

This clonotype was observed a handful of times. The J gene is TRBJ2-2, the V gene TRBV5-1, with 11 nucleotides matching TRBD1. After removal of 4 bases from V and 3 bases from J, the junction contained 14 bases not matched to a gene. Germline lookup yields CDR1 SGHRS and CDR2 YFSETQ. The CDR3 spans 19 residues. The CDR3 reads CASSRPDRGLAGDTGELFF. CDR3 nucleotides: TGCGCCAGCAGCCGCCCGGACAGGGGGCTTGCGGGGGACACCGGGGAGCTGTTTTTT.

The J gene is TRBJ2-7, the V gene TRBV28; D unclear. Trimming cost V 3 bases and J 0 bases, with 15 bases left between them. Germline V gene data show CDR1 as MDHEN and CDR2 as SYDVKM. The CDR3 loop spans 16 amino acids. CDR3 region: CASSFHPGLSSYEQYF. The DNA of the CDR3 is TGTGCCAGCAGTTTCCACCCGGGCCTTAGCTCCTACGAGCAGTACTTC.

The chain recombines TRBV20-1 with TRBJ2-7; D call uncertain. Germline V gene data show CDR1 as DFQATT and CDR2 as SNEGSKA (reference sequence). This CDR3 is 14 amino acids long. Trimming shortened V by 3 bases and J by 2 bases, and 14 bases separated the two germline ends. The CDR3 region has the DNA TGCAGTGCTAGGGGTACAGTTAGTGCCTACGAGCAGTACTTC. It codes for CSARGTVSAYEQYF.

This clonotype was counted at least ten times. The rearrangement links TRBV12-3 or TRBV12-4 to TRBJ2-3; D ambiguous. CDR3 length: 15 residues. V was cut by 3 bases and J by 2 bases, with 12 bases left in between. CDR3 sequence: CASSFVAAVTDTQYF. CDR3 DNA sequence: TGTGCCAGCAGTTTTGTCGCGGCCGTCACAGATACGCAGTATTTT.